This T cell receptor (beta chain) comes out of a study of OX40 agonist ivuxolimab in advanced cancers. Study summary: Patients were treated with intravenous ivuxolimab, dosed at 0.01 to 10 mg/kg and infused every 2 weeks. A male proportion of 82.7% was recorded, with mean age around 55 years and range about 23 to 90. Partial responses were recorded for three patients, including one with hepatocellular carcinoma and two with cutaneous melanoma. Broader study findings: Among the lowest peripheral clonal expansion occurred in 0.1-3.0 mg/kg partial responders.

The data were produced by immunoSEQ multiplex PCR, yet TCRdb's version contains in-frame clones alone and is incomplete. The data hold about 96,000 clones, with more than 80% observed a single time. CDR3 length equals 13 residues. Per the germline V gene, CDR1 is SGHRS and CDR2 is YFSETQ. Trimming cost V 3 bases and J 7 bases; bases outside gene matches: 6. This clone was recorded a few times. Its antigen is unidentified. This TCR came from an adult with an advanced solid tumor such as melanoma, head and neck, liver or kidney cancer. V and J are TRBV5-1 and TRBJ1-1, with 7 bases aligning to TRBD1. The specimen was CD4+ or CD8+ T cells sorted from blood, collected in a trial of the OX40 agonist ivuxolimab. CDR3 sequence: CASSWTGSFEAFF. The CDR3 nucleotides are TGCGCCAGCAGCTGGACAGGTAGCTTTGAAGCTTTCTTT.